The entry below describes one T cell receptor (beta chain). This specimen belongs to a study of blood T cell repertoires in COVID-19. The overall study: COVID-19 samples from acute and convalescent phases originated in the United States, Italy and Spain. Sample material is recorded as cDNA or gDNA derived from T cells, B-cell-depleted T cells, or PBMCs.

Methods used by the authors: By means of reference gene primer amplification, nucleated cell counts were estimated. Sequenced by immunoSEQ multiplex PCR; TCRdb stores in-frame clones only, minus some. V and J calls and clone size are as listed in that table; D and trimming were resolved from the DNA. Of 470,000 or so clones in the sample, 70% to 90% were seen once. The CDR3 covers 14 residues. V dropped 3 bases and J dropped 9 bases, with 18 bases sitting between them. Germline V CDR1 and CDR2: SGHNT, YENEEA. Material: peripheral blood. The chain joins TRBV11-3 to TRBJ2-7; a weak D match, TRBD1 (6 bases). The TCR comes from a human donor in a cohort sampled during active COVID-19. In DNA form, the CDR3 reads TGTGCCAGCAGCTTGGGACACCTCTCTGATAGGCAGTACTTC. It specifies CASSLGHLSDRQYF.